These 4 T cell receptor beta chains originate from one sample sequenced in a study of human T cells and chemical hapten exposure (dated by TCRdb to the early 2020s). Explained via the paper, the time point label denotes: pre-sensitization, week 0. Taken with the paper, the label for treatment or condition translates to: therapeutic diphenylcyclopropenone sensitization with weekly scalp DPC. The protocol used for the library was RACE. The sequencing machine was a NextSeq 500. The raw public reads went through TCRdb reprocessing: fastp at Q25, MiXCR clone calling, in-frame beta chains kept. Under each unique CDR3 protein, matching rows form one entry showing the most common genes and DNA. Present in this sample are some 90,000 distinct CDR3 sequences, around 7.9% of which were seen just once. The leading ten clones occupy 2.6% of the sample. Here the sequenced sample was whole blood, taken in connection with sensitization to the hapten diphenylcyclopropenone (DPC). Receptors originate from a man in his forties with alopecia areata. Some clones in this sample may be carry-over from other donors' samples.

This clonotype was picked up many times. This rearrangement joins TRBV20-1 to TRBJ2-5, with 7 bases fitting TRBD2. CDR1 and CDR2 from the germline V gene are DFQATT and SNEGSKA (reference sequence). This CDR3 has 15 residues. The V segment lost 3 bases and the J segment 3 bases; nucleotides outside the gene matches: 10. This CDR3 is CSASPSQGGEETQYF. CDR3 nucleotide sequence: TGCAGTGCTAGTCCATCCCAGGGAGGGGAAGAGACCCAGTACTTC.

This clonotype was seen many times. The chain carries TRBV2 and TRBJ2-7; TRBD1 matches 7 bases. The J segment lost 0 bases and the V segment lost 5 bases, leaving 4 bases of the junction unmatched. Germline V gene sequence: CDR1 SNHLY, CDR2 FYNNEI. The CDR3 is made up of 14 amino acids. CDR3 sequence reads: CASSRDSFSYEQYF. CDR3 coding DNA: TGTGCCAGCAGTCGGGACAGTTTCTCCTACGAGCAGTACTTC.

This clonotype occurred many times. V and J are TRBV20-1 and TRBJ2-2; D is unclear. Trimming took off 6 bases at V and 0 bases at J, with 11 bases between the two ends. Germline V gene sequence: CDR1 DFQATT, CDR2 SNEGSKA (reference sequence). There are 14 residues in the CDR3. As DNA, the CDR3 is TGCAGTGCCTCTGTGCTGACGAACACCGGGGAGCTGTTTTTT. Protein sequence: CSASVLTNTGELFF.

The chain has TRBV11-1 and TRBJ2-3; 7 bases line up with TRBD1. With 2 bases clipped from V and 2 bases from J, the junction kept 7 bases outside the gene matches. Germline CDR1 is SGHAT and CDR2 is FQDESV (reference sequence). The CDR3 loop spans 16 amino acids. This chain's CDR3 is CASSLQFGTDTDTQYF. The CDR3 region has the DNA TGTGCCAGCAGCTTACAGTTCGGGACAGACACAGATACGCAGTATTTT.